Presented here are 7 T cell receptor beta chains from one specimen sequenced in a study of blood T cell repertoires in COVID-19. Clones were sequenced by immunoSEQ multiplex PCR, and TCRdb holds only the in-frame ones, with some missing. Among nearly 200,000 clones listed, over 80% were seen once. The sequenced sample was peripheral blood. These receptors all stem from a man aged 55 to 70 with COVID-19, enrolled during active disease.

This clone was detected a few times. The chain combines TRBV9 with TRBJ2-2; 7 nucleotides line up with TRBD1. The germline V gene encodes CDR1 SGDLS and CDR2 YYNGEE. The length of the CDR3 is 16 residues. The V segment lost 0 bases and the J segment 1 base; nucleotides outside the gene matches: 3. The CDR3 bases are TGTGCCAGCAGCGTAGCCTGGACAGGGAACACCGGGGAGCTGTTTTTT. Translating gives CASSVAWTGNTGELFF.

The rearrangement links TRBV2 to TRBJ1-2; no firm D call. This CDR3 has 13 residues. Between the trimmed V and J ends, which lost 8 bases and 4 bases, there was a span of 14 bases. Germline V gene lookup returns CDR1 SNHLY and CDR2 FYNNEI. CDR3 sequence reads: CASRLPGAYGYTF. The CDR3 DNA is TGTGCCAGCCGCCTTCCAGGTGCCTATGGCTACACCTTC.

Written as DNA, the CDR3 is TGTGCCAGCAGCCCTCGGGACAGTCTTCCCGGAGACATTCAGTACTTC. Its protein product is CASSPRDSLPGDIQYF. J is TRBJ2-4 and V is TRBV7-9; TRBD1 agrees at 7 bases. J lost 8 bases, V lost 5 bases, and 15 bases had no gene match. Germline CDR1 reads SEHNR; CDR2 reads FQNEAQ (reference sequence). There are 16 residues in the CDR3.

The rearrangement uses TRBV4-2 and TRBJ1-4, with a possible D match to TRBD1 (6 bases). Germline V CDR1 and CDR2: LGHNA, YNFKEQ. The CDR3 runs to 14 residues. V shed 1 base and J shed 8 bases, with 11 bases lying between them. The CDR3 DNA sequence: TGTGCCAGCAGCCAAGTAAGGGGGTTCGAAAAACTGTTTTTT. Encoded protein: CASSQVRGFEKLFF.

The V and J genes are TRBV10-1 and TRBJ2-3, with D tentatively TRBD2 (6 bases). V lost 6 bases to trimming and J lost 4 bases, with 14 bases between them. CDR1 is WNHNN and CDR2 is SYGVQD in the germline V gene (reference sequence). This CDR3 spans 14 amino acids. DNA of the CDR3: TGCGCCAGCAGCCGGGACTTAGGCCCAGATACGCAGTATTTT. Its protein is CASSRDLGPDTQYF.

J is TRBJ1-1 and V is TRBV6-2 or TRBV6-3; no firm D call. Trimming cost V 5 bases and J 3 bases, with 16 bases left between them. This CDR3 is built from 15 residues. CDR1 is MNHEY and CDR2 is SVGEGT in the germline V gene. CDR3 sequence: CASSDDTKEDTEAFF. The CDR3 nucleotides are TGTGCCAGCAGTGACGACACGAAAGAAGACACTGAAGCTTTCTTT.

The rearrangement links TRBV12-5 to TRBJ2-1, with a weak D call TRBD1 (6 bases). This CDR3 has 15 amino acids. V shed 5 bases and J shed 0 bases, with 11 bases lying between them. In germline, CDR1 is LGHNT, CDR2 FRNRAP. The CDR3 here is CASGNQGNSYNEQFF. In DNA form, the CDR3 reads TGTGCTAGTGGTAACCAGGGGAACTCCTACAATGAGCAGTTCTTC.